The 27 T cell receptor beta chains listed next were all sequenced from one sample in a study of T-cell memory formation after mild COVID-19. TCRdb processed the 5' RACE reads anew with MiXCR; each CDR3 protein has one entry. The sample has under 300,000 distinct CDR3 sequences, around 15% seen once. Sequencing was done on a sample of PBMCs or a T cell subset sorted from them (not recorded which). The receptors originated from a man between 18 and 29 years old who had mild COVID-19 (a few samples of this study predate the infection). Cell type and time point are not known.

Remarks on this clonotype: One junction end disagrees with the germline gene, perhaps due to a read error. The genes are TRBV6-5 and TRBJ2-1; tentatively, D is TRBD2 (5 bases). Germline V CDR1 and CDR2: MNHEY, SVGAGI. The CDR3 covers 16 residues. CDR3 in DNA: TGTGCCAGCAGTTACTCTAGGCGGCTGGAGGCCAATGGGCAGTTCTTC. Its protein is CASSYSRRLEANGQFF.

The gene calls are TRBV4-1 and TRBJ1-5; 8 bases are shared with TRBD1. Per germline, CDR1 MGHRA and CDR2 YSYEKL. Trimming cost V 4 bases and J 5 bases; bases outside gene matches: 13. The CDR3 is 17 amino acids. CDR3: CASSPRPAGTGYQPQHF. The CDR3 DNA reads TGCGCCAGCAGCCCAAGACCAGCGGGGACAGGTTATCAGCCCCAGCATTTT.

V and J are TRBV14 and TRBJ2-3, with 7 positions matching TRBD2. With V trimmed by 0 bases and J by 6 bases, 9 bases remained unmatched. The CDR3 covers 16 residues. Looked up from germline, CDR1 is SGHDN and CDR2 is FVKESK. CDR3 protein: CASSQDPSGARDTQYF. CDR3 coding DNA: TGTGCCAGCAGCCAAGATCCGAGCGGGGCTAGGGATACGCAGTATTTT.

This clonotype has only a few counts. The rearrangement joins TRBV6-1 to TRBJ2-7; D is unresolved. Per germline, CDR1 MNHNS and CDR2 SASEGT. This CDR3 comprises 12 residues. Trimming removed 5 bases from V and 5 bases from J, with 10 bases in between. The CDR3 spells CASSPGPHEQYV. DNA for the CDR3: TGTGCCAGCAGTCCCGGACCACACGAGCAGTACGTC.

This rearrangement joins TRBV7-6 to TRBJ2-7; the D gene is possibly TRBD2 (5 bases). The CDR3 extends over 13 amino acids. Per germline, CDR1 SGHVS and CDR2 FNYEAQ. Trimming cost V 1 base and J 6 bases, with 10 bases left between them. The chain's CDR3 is CASSLGTGSEQYF. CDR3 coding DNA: TGTGCCAGCAGCTTAGGAACGGGGTCCGAGCAGTACTTC.

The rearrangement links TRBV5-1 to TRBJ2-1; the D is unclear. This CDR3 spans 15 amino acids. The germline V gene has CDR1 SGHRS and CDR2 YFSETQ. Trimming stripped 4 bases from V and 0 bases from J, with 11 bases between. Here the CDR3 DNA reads TGCGCCAGCAGCCCCGGTCGGACCTCCTACAATGAGCAGTTCTTC. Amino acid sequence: CASSPGRTSYNEQFF.

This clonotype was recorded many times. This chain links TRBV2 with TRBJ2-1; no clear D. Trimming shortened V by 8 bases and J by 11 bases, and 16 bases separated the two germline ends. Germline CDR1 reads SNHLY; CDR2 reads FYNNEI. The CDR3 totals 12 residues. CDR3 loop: CASRYTSSKQFF. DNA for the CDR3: TGTGCCAGCCGGTACACGAGTAGTAAGCAGTTCTTC.

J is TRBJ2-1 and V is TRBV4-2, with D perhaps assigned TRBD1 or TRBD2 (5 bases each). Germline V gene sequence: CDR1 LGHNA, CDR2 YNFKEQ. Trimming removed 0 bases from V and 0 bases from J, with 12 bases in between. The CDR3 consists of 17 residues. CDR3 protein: CASSQDGDRTSYNEQFF. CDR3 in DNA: TGTGCCAGCAGCCAAGATGGGGACCGAACCTCCTACAATGAGCAGTTCTTC.

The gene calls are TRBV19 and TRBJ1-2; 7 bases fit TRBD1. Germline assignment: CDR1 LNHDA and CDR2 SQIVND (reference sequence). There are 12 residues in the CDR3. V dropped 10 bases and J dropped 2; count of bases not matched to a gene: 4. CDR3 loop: CATQTGNYGYTF. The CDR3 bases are TGTGCCACCCAGACAGGGAACTATGGCTACACCTTC.

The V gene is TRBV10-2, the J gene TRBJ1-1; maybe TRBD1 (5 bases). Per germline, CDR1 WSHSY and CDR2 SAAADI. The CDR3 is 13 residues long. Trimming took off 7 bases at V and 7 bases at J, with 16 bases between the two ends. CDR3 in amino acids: CASTPGDANEAFF. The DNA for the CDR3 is TGCGCCAGCACCCCGGGGGACGCGAATGAAGCTTTCTTT.

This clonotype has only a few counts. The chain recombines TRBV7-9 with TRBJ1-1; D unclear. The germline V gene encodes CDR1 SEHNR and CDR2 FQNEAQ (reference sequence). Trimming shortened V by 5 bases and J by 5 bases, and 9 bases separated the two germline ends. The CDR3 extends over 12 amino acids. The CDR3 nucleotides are TGTGCCAGCAGCCCCGGGCGGACTGAAGCTTTCTTT. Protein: CASSPGRTEAFF.

DNA for the CDR3: TGCGCCAGCAGTGATCCAAACACCGGGGAGCTGTTTTTT. This encodes CASSDPNTGELFF. V gene TRBV5-1 combines with J gene TRBJ2-2; D gene uncertain. The germline CDR1 and CDR2 sequences are SGHRS and YFSETQ. The length of the CDR3 is 13 residues. Deletions cut 5 bases from V and 2 bases from J, with 7 bases between. The whole variable domain, remainder taken from reference TRBV5-1 and TRBJ2-2, is KAGVTQTPRYLIKTRGQQVTLSCSPISGHRSVSWYQQTPGQGLQFLFEYFSETQRNKGNFPGRFSGRQFSNSRSEMNVSTLELGDSALYLCASSDPNTGELFFGEGSRLTVL.

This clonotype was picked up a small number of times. DNA for the CDR3: TGCAGTGCTGGACAGGGGACTAACACTGAAGCTTTCTTT. It yields the protein CSAGQGTNTEAFF. The V and J genes are TRBV20-1 and TRBJ1-1; 9 nucleotides match TRBD1. The germline CDR1 and CDR2 sequences are DFQATT and SNEGSKA (reference sequence). V lost 5 bases to trimming and J lost 2 bases; unmatched junction nucleotides: 3. The CDR3 is made up of 13 amino acids.

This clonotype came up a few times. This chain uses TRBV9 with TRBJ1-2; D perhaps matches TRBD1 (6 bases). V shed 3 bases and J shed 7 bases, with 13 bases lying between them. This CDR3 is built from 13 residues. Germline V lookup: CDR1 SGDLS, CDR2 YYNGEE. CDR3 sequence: CASSDGGGGGYTF. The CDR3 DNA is TGTGCCAGCAGCGATGGGGGGGGCGGTGGCTACACCTTC.

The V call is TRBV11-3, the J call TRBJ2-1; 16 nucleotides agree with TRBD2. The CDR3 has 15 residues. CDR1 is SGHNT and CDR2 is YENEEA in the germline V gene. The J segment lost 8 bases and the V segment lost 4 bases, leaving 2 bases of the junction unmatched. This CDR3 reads CASSSGTSGGDEQFF. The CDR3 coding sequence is TGTGCCAGCAGCTCCGGGACTAGCGGGGGGGATGAGCAGTTCTTC.

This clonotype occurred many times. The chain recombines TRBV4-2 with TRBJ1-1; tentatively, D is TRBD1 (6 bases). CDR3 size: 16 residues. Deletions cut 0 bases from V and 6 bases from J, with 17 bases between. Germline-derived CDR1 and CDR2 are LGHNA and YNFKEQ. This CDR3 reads CASSQDRGRGGSEAFF. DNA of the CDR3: TGTGCCAGCAGCCAAGACCGGGGCAGGGGAGGGTCTGAAGCTTTCTTT.

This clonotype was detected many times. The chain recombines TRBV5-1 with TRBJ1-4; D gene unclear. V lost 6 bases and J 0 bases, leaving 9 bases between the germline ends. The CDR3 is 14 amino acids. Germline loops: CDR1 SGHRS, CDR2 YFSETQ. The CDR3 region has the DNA TGCGCCAGCAAACCGGACCCAACTAATGAAAAACTGTTTTTT. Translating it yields CASKPDPTNEKLFF.

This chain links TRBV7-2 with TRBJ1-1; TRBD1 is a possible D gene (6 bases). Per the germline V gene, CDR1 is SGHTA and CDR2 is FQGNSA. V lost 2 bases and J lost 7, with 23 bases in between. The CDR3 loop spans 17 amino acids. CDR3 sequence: CASSLFPLITGSLEAFF. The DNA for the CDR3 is TGTGCCAGCAGCTTATTTCCGTTGATAACAGGGAGCCTTGAAGCTTTCTTT.

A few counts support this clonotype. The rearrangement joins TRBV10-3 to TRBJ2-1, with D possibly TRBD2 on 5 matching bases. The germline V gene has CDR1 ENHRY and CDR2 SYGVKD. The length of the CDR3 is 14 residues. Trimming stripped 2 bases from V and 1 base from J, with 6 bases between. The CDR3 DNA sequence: TGTGCCATCAGTGAGCGGGAATCCTACAATGAGCAGTTCTTC. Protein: CAISERESYNEQFF.

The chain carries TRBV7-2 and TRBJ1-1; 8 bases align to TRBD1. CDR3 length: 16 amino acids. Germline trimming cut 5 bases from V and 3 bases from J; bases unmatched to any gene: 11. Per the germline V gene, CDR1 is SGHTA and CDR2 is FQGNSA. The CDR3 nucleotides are TGTGCCAGCAGCCCTTACGACAGGGGATGGGACACTGAAGCTTTCTTT. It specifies CASSPYDRGWDTEAFF.

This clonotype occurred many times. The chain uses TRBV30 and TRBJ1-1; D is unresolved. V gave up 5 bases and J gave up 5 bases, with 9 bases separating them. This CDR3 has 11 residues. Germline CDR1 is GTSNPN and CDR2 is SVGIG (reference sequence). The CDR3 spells CAWGSETEAFF. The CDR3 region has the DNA TGTGCCTGGGGGTCGGAGACTGAAGCTTTCTTT.

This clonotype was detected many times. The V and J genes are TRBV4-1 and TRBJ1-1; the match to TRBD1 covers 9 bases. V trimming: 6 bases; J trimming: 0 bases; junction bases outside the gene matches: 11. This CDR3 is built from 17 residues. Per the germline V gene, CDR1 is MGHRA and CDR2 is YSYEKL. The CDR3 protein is CASRQGQGFRVNTEAFF. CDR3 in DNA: TGCGCCAGCAGGCAGGGACAGGGTTTTCGCGTGAACACTGAAGCTTTCTTT.

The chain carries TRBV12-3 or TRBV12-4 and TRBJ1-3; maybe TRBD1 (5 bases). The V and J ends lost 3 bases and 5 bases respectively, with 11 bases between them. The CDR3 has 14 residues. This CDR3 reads CASSLGQPRNTIYF. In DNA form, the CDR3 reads TGTGCCAGCAGTTTGGGGCAGCCCCGAAACACCATATATTTT.

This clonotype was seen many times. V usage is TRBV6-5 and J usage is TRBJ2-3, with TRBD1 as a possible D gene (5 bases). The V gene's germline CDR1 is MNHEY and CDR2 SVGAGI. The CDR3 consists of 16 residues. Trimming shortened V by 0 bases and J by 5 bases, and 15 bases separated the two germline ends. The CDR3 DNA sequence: TGTGCCAGCAGTTACTCGCAAGGGCAGGGCCAAGATACGCAGTATTTT. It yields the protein CASSYSQGQGQDTQYF.

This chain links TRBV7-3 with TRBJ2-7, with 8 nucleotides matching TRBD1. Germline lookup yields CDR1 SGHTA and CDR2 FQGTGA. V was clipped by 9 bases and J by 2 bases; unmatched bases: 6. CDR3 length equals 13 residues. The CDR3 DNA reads TGTGCCAGTAGTGCGACAGGGGCCTACGAGCAGTACTTC. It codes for CASSATGAYEQYF.

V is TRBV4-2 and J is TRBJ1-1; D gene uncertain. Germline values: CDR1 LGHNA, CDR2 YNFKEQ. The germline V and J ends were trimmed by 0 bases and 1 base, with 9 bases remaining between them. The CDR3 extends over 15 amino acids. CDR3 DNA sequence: TGTGCCAGCAGCCAAGATAGGGCCGAGAACACTGAAGCTTTCTTT. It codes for CASSQDRAENTEAFF.

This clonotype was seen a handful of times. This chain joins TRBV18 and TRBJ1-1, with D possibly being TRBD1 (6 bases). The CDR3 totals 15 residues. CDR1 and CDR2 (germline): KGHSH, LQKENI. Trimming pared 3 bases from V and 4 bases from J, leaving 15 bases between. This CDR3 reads CASSPTGGGVTEAFF. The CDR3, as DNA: TGTGCCAGCTCACCCACGGGAGGGGGGGTCACTGAAGCTTTCTTT. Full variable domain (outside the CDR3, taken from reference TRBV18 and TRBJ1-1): NAGVMQNPRHLVRRRGQEARLRCSPMKGHSHVYWYRQLPEEGLKFMVYLQKENIIDESGMPKERFSAEFPKEGPSILRIQQVVRGDSAAYFCASSPTGGGVTEAFFGQGTRLTVV.